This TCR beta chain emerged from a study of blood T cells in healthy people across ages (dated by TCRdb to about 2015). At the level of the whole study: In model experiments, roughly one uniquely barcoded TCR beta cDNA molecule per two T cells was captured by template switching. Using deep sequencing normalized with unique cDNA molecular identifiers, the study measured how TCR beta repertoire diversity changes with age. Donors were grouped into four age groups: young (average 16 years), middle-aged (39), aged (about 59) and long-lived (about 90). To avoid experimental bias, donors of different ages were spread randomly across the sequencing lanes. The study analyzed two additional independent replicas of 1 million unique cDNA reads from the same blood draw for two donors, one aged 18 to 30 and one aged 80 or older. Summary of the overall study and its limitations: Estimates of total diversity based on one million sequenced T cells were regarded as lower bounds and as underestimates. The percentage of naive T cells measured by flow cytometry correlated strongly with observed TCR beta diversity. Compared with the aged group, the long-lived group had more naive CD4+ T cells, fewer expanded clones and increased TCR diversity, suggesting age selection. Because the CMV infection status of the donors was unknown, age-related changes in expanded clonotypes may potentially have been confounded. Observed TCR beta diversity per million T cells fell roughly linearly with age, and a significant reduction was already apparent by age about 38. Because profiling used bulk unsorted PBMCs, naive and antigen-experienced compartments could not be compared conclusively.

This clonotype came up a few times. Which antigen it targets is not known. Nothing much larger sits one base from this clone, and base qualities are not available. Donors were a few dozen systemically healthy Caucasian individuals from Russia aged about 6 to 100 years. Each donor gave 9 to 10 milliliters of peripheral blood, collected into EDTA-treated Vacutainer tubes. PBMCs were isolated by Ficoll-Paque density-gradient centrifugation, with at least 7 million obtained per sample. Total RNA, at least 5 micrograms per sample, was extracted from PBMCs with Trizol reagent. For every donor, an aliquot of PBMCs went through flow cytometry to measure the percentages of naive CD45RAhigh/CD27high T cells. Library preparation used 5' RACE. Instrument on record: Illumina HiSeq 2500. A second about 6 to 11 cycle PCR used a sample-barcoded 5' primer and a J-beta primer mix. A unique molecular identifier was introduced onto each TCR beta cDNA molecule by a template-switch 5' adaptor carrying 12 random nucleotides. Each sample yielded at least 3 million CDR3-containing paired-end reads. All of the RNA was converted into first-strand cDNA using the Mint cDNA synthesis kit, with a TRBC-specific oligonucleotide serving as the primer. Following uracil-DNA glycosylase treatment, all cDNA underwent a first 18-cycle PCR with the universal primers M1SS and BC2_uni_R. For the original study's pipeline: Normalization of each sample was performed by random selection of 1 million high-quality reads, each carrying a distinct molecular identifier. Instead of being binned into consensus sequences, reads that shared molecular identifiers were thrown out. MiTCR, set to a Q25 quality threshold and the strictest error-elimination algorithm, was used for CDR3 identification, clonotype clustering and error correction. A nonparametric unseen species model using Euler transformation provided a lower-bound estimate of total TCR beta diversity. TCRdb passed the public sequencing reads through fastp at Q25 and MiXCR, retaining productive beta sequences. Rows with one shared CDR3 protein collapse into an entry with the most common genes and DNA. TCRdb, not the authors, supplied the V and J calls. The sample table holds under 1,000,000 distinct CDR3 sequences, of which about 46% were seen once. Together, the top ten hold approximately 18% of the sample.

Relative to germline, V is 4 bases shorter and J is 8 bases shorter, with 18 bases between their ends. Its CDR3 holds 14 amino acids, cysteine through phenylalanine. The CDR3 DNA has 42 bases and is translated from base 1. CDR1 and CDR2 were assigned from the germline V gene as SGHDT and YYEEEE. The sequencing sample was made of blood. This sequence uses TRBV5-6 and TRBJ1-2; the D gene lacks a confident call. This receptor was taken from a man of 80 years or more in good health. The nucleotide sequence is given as TGTGCCAGCAGCCCTAGAGACCCGAATGAGGGCTACACCTTC. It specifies CASSPRDPNEGYTF.